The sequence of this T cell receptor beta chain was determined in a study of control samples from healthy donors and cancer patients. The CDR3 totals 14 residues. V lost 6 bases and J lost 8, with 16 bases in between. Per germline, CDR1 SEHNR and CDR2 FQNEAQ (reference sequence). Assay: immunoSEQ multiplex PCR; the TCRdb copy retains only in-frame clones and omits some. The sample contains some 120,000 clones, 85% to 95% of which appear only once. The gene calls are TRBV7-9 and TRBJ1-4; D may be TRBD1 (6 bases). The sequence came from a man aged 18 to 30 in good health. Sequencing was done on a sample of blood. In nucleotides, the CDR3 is TGTGCCAGCAGGCAACAGGGCTCCAACGAAAAACTGTTTTTT. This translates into CASRQQGSNEKLFF.